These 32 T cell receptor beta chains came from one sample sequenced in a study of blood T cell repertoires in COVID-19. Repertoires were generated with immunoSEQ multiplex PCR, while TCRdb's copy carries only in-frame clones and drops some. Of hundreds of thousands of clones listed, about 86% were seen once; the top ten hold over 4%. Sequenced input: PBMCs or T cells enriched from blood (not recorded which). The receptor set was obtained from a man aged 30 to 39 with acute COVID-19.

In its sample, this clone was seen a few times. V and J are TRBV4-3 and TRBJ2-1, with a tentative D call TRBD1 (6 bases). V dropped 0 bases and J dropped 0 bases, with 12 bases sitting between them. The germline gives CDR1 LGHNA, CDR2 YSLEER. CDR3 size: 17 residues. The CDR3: CASSQDLRGSSYNEQFF. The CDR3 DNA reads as TGCGCCAGCAGCCAAGATCTCAGGGGAAGCTCCTACAATGAGCAGTTCTTC.

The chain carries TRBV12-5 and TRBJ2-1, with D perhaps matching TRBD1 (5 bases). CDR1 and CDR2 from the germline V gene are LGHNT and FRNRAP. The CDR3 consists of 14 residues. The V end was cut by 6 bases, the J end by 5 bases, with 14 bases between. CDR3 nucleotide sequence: TGTGCTAGTGGCCGACAGCTTCATAACAATGAGCAGTTCTTC. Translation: CASGRQLHNNEQFF.

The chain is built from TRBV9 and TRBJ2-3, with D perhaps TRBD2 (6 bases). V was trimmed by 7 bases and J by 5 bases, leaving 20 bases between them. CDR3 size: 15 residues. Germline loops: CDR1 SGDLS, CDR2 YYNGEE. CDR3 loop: CASSPGGLKGDTQYF. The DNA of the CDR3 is TGTGCCAGCTCCCCCGGGGGACTTAAAGGAGATACGCAGTATTTT.

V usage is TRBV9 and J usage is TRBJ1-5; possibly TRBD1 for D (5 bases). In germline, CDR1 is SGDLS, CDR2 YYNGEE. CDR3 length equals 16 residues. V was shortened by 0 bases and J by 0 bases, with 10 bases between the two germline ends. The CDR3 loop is CASSVGAGNSNQPQHF. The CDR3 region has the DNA TGTGCCAGCAGCGTAGGGGCAGGGAATAGCAATCAGCCCCAGCATTTT.

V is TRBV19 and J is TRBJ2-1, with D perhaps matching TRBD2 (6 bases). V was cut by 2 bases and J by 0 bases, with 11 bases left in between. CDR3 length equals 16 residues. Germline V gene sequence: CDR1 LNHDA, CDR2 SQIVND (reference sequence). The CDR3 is CASSIRGGVSYNEQFF. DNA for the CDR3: TGTGCCAGTAGTATAAGGGGCGGGGTCTCCTACAATGAGCAGTTCTTC.

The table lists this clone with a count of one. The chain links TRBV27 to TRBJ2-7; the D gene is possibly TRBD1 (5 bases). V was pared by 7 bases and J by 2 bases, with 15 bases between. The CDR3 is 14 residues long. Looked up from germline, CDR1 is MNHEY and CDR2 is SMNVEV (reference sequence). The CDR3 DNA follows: TGTGCCAGCACCCGGAGTGACAGTCCCTACGAGCAGTACGTC. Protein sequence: CASTRSDSPYEQYV.

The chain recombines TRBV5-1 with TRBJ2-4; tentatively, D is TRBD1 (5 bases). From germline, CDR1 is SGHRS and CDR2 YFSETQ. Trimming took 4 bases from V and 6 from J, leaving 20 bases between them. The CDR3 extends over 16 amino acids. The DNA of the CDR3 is TGCGCCAGCAGCCCAAACTTTGACAGCAGTGGAAACATTCAGTACTTC. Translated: CASSPNFDSSGNIQYF.

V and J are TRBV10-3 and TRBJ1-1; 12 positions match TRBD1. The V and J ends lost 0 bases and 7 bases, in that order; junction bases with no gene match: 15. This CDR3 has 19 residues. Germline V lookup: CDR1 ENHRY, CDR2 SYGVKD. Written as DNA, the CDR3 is TGTGCCATCAGTGAGTCATCCCACCACCGGGACAGGGGGCGTGATGAAGCTTTCTTT. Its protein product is CAISESSHHRDRGRDEAFF.

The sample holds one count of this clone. CDR3 in amino acids: CASSPHGGGTSYNEQFF. In DNA form, the CDR3 reads TGTGCCAGCAGTCCCCATGGGGGGGGCACCTCCTACAATGAGCAGTTCTTC. The genes are TRBV27 and TRBJ2-1; the D gene is possibly TRBD2 (7 bases). The germline V gene has CDR1 MNHEY and CDR2 SMNVEV (reference sequence). V was cut by 5 bases and J by 0 bases, with 17 bases left in between. This CDR3 has 17 residues.

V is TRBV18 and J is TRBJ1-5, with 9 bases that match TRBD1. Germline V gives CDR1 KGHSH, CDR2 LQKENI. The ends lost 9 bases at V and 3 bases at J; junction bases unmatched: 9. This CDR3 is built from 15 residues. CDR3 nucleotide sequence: TGTGCCAGTGGCCCCGGGACAGGGAACAATCAGCCCCAGCATTTT. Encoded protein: CASGPGTGNNQPQHF.

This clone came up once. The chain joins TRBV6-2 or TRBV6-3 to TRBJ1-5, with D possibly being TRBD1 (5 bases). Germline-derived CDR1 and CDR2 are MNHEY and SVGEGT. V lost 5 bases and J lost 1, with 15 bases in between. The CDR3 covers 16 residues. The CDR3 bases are TGTGCCAGCAGTGGCTACCAGGGAGGGAGCAATCAGCCCCAGCATTTT. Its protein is CASSGYQGGSNQPQHF.

CDR3 residues: CASSFYLLAGAGEQFF. The CDR3 DNA reads TGTGCCAGCAGCTTTTACCTCCTAGCGGGAGCAGGGGAGCAGTTCTTC. The J gene is TRBJ2-1, the V gene TRBV7-6, with 10 positions matching TRBD2. V dropped 3 bases and J dropped 10; count of bases not matched to a gene: 12. Germline CDR1 SGHVS, CDR2 FNYEAQ. This CDR3 spans 16 amino acids.

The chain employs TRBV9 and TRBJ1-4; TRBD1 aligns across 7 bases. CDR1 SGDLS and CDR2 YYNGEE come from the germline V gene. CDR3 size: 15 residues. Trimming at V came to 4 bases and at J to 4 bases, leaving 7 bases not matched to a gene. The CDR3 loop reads CASSPQGQLNEKLFF. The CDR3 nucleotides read TGTGCCAGCAGCCCACAGGGACAGCTTAATGAAAAACTGTTTTTT.

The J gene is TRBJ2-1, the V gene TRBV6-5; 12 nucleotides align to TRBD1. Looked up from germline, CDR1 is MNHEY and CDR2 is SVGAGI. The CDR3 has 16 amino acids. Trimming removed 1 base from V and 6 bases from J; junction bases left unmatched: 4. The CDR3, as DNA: TGTGCCAGCAGTTACTGGGACAGGGGGCCATCCAATGAGCAGTTCTTC. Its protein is CASSYWDRGPSNEQFF.

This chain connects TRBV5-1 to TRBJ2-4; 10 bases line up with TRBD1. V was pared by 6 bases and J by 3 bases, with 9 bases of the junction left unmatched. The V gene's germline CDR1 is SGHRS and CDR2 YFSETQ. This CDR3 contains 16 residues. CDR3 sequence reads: CASKLGQGSGKNIQYF. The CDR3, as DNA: TGCGCCAGCAAATTGGGACAGGGGAGTGGCAAAAACATTCAGTACTTC.

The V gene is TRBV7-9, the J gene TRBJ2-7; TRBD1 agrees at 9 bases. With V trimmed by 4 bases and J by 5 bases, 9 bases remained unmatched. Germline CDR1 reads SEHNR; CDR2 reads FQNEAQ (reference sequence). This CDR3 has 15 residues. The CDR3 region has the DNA TGTGCCAGCAGCTCCGACCTTGGGGACAGGGACGAGCAGTACGTC. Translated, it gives CASSSDLGDRDEQYV.

The CDR3, as DNA: TGCAGCGTTACAGGGGGGACGGGGCAGCCCCAGCATTTT. It specifies CSVTGGTGQPQHF. The gene calls are TRBV29-1 and TRBJ1-5; 8 positions match TRBD1. The CDR3 covers 13 residues. The V gene's germline CDR1 is SQVTM and CDR2 ANQGSEA. Trimming at V came to 5 bases and at J to 7 bases, leaving 7 bases not matched to a gene.

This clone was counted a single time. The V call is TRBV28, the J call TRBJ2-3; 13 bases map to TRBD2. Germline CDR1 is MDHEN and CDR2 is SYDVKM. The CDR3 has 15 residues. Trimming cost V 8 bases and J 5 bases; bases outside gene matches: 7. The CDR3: CASCVGTSGEDTQYF. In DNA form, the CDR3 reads TGTGCCAGCTGCGTTGGGACTAGCGGGGAAGATACGCAGTATTTT.

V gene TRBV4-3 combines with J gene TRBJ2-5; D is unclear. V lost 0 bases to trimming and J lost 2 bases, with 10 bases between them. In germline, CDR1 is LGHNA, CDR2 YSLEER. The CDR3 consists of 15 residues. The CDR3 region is CASSQEFDKQETQYF. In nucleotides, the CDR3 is TGCGCCAGCAGCCAAGAATTCGACAAGCAAGAGACCCAGTACTTC.

This chain's CDR3 is CASRLTGNTIYF. The CDR3 DNA follows: TGTGCCAGTAGACTCACCGGAAACACCATATATTTT. The gene calls are TRBV19 and TRBJ1-3; unclear D gene. CDR3 length equals 12 residues. With 6 bases removed from V and 4 bases from J, the gap between germline ends came to 7 bases. The germline V gene has CDR1 LNHDA and CDR2 SQIVND (reference sequence).

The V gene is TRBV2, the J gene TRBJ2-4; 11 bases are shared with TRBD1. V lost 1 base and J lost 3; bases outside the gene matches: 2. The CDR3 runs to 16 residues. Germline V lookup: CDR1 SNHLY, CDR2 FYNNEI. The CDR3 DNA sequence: TGTGCCAGCAGTGAAGGGACAGGGGGCGACAAAAACATTCAGTACTTC. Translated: CASSEGTGGDKNIQYF.

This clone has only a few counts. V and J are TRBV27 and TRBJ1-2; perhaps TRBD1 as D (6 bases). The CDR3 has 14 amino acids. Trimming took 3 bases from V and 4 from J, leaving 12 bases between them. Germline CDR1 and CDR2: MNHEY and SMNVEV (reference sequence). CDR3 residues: CASSLGAGGYGYTF. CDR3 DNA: TGTGCCAGCAGTTTGGGGGCGGGGGGCTATGGCTACACCTTC.

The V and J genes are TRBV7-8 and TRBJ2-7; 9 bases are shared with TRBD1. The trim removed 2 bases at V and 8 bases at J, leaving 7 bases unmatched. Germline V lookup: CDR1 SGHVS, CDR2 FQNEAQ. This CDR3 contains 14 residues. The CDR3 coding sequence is TGTGCCAGCAGCTTAACCCGGGACAGGGAGCAGCAGTACGTC. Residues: CASSLTRDREQQYV.

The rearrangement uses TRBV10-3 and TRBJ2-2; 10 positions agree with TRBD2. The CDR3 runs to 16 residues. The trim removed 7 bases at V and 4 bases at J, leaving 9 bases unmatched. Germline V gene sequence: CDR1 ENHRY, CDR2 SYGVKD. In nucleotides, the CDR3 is TGTGCCATCAAAACGGGAGCGGGAGGGGGCACCGGGGAGCTGTTTTTT. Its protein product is CAIKTGAGGGTGELFF.

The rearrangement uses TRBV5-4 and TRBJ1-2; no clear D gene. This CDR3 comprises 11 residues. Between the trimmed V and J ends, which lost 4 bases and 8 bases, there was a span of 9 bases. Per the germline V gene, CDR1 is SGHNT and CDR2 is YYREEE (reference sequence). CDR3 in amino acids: CASSGGRGYTF. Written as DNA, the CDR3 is TGTGCCAGCAGCGGAGGGAGAGGCTACACCTTC.

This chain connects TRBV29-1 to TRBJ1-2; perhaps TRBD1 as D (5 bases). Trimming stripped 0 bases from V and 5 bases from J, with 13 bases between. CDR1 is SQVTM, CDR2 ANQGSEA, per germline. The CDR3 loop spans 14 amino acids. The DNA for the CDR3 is TGCAGCGTTGAAGATAATCAGGGTCGGTATGGCTACACCTTC. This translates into CSVEDNQGRYGYTF.

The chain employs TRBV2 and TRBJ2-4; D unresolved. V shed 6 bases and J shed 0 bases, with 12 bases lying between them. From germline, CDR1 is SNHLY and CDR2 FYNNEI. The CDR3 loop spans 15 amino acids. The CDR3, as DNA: TGTGCCAGCAGCCCTGCCAGTCTAGCCAAAAACATTCAGTACTTC. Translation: CASSPASLAKNIQYF.

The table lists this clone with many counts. CDR3 sequence reads: CASRLFTNYGYTF. The CDR3 DNA is TGTGCAAGTCGCTTATTCACTAACTATGGCTACACCTTC. The chain combines TRBV12-2 with TRBJ1-2; the DNA was not compared with TRBD1, the D call given in the table. TRBV12-2 is designated a pseudogene. This CDR3 has 13 amino acids.

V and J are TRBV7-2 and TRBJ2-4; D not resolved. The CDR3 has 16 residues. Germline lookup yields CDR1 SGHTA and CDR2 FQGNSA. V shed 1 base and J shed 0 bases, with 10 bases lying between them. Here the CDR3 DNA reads TGTGCCAGCAGCTTAGGTGTCGCAGAAGCCAAAAACATTCAGTACTTC. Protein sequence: CASSLGVAEAKNIQYF.

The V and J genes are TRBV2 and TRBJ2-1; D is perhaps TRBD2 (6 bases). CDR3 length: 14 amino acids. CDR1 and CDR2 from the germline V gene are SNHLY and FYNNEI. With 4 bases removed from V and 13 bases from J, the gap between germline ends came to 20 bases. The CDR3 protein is CASSATQTSVNQFF. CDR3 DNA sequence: TGTGCCAGCAGTGCGACCCAGACTAGTGTGAATCAGTTCTTC.

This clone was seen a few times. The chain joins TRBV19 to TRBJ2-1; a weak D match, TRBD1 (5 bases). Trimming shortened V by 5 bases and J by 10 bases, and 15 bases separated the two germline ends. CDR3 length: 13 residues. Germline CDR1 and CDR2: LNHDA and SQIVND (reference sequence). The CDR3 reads CASSGRSAGEQFF. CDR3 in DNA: TGTGCCAGTAGTGGCCGAAGTGCAGGGGAGCAGTTCTTC.

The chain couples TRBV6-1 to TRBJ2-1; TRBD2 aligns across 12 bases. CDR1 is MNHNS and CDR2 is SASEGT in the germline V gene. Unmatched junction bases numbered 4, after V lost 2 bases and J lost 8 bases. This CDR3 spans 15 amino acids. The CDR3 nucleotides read TGTGCCAGCAGTGAACCTCTAGCGGGAGGGGATGAGCAGTTCTTC. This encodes CASSEPLAGGDEQFF.